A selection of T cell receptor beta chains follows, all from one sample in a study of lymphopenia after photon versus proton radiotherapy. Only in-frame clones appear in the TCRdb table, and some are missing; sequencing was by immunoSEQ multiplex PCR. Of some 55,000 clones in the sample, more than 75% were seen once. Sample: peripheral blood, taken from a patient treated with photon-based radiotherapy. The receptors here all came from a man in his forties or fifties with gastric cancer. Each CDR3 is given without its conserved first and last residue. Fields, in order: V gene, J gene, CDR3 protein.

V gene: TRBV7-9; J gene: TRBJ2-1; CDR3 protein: ASSKPLAEAYNEQF
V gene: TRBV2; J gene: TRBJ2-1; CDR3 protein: ASSDDRSSYNEQF
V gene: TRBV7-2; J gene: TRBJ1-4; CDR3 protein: ASSPGGFGNEKLF
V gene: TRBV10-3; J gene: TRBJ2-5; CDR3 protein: AIRGTGGLGETQY
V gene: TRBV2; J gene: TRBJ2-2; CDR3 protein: ASSEVGGDTGELF
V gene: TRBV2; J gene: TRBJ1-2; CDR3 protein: ASSLTGDGYT
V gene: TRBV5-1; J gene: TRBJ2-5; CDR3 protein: ATKRTQAYQETQY
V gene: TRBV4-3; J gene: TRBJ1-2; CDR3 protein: ASSQDPGGEGYGYT
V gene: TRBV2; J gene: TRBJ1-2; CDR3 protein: ASSAGGVFYGYT
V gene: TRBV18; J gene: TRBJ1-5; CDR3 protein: ASSPSGGDQPQH
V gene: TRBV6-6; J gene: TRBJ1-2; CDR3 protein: ASSLRQGNGYT
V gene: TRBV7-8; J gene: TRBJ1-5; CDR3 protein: ASSQGPGPNQPQH
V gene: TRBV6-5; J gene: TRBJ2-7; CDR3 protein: ASSYSVGAGES
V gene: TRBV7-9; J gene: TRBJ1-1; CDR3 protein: ASSLRGLTEAF
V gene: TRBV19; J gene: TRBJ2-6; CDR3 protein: ASSRDYSSGANVLT
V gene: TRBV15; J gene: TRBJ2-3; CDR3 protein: ATSRGGSAGASTDTQY
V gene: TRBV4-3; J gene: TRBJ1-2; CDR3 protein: ASSQDLRGAYGYT
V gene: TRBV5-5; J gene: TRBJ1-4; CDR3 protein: ASSSRGRANEKLF
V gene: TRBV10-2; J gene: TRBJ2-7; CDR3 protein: ASSEWDRGYEQY
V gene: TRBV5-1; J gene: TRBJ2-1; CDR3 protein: ASSLASGFYNEQF
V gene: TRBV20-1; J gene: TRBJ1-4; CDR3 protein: SARGNEKLF
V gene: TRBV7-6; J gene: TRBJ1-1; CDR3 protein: ASSPTSGGRTEAF
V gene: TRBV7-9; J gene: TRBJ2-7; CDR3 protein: ASSIDRAFMGEQY
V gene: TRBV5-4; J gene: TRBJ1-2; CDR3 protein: ASSGGDSPGGSYGYT
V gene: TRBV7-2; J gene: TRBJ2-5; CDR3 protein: ASSSLQGETQY
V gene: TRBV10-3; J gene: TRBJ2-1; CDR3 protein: AISERTGGSSYNEQF
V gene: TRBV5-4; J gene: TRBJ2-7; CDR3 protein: ASSSVDREVHEQY
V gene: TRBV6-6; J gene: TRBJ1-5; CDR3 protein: ASSYGQGGQPQH
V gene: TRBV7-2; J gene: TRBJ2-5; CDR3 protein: ASSLGAAPGATQY
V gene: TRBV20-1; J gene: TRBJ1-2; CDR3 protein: SARVTEGYT
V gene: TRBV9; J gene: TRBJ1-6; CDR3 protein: ASSGQGQGGSPLH
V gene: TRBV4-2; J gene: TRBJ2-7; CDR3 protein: ASSQEFARGSYEQY
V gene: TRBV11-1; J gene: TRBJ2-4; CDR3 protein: ASSSRGTSGGAKNIQY
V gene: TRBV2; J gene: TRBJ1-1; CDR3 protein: ASSERGNTEAF
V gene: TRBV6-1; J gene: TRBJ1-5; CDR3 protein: ASGGGQINQPQH
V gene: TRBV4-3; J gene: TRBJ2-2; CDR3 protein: ASSQDPHRGTGELF
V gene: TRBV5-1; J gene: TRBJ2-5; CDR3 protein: ASSSGGVGETQY
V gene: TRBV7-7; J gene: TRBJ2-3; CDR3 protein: ASSLVGLSTDTQY
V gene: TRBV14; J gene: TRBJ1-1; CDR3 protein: ASSQVRNTEAF
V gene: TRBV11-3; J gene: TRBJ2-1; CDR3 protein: ASSGVGYNEQF
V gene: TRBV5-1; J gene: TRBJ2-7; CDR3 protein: ASSPGAGGSYEQY
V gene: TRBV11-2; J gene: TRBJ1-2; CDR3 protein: ASRELGSTNYGYT
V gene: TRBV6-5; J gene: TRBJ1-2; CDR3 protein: ASSTGGAGQVGYT
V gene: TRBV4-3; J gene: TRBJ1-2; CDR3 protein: ASSQGGQSYGYT